Listed below are T cell receptor beta chains from one sample, sequenced in a study of CXCR3-negative and CXCR3-positive naive CD8 T cells. TCRdb reanalyzed the 5' RACE reads, giving one entry per CDR3 protein sequence and no DNA. Its table records over 150,000 distinct CDR3 sequences. Sequenced input: naive CXCR3+ CD8+ T cells from blood. These receptors were collected from a human donor in good health. Some clones in this sample may be carry-over from other donors' samples. CDR3s include the opening cysteine and the closing phenylalanine or tryptophan.

V	J	CDR3
TRBV11-3	TRBJ2-5	CASRPNRATPALGAQETQYF
TRBV4-3	TRBJ1-3	CASSQDPGIHSGNTIYF
TRBV7-9	TRBJ2-1	CASRPRTSGTHNEQFF
TRBV7-9	TRBJ2-1	CASSFGTDNEQFF
TRBV20-1	TRBJ2-2	CSARDAASGGVNTGELFF
TRBV15	TRBJ2-5	CATSRARGGETQYF
TRBV2	TRBJ2-5	CASSDPGTDQETQYF
TRBV28	TRBJ2-2	CASGHLDTAIANTGELFF
TRBV25-1	TRBJ2-7	CASSEYGDRSSYEQYF
TRBV5-1	TRBJ2-4	CASSLAGTGGPQYF
TRBV7-3	TRBJ2-2	CASSPHLSPGGRQAGELFF
TRBV24-1	TRBJ1-2	CATSDRRGQYGYTF
TRBV15	TRBJ1-1	CATSNRNTEAFF
TRBV7-9	TRBJ1-1	CAGDDRLGTEAFF
TRBV12-3/TRBV12-4	TRBJ1-2	CASSLVGGYGYTF
TRBV12-3/TRBV12-4	TRBJ1-2	CASLPRSRGPGVYGYTF
TRBV11-2	TRBJ2-7	CASSQPDRGPEQYF
TRBV12-3/TRBV12-4	TRBJ2-7	CASSQGAGTVAYEQYF
TRBV7-8	TRBJ2-3	CASSSDGGSTDTQYF
TRBV2	TRBJ2-1	CASSEPQDRVSYNEQFF
TRBV6-6	TRBJ2-1	CASSYRENDNEQFF
TRBV4-1	TRBJ2-1	CASSRGLTGNEQFF
TRBV20-1	TRBJ1-3	CSARVSSLSGNTIYF
TRBV28	TRBJ2-1	CASSLTSGASSYNEQFF
TRBV28	TRBJ2-1	CAAQGRGHHNEQFF
TRBV28	TRBJ1-1	CASSLERGHYTEAFF
TRBV5-6	TRBJ1-5	CASSLLGDQPQHF
TRBV7-9	TRBJ2-7	CASSSSLAAPYEQYF
TRBV4-2	TRBJ2-1	CASSQEGGFNEQLF
TRBV7-9	TRBJ2-1	CASSLLRAGDRNEQFF
TRBV19	TRBJ2-6	CASSPLAGRDYSGANVLTF
TRBV7-9	TRBJ2-1	CASSTESVSSYNEQFF
TRBV7-2	TRBJ1-6	CASSLVSLGPLHF
TRBV29-1	TRBJ2-2	CSIWDRDTGELFF
TRBV5-1	TRBJ2-3	CASSFSGTSGDTQYF
TRBV5-1	TRBJ2-1	CASSLDQPNEQFF
TRBV7-2	TRBJ2-1	CASSAPGTGNNEQFF
TRBV13	TRBJ2-2	CASSLGPGLADTGELFF
TRBV10-3	TRBJ2-5	CAISDTAGTVQETQYF
TRBV5-1	TRBJ2-7	CASSLVPEYEQYF
TRBV12-3/TRBV12-4	TRBJ2-1	CASSLSQHEQFF
TRBV10-1	TRBJ2-3	CARMDGTDTQYF
TRBV28	TRBJ2-2	CASSLEQSGGELFF
TRBV28	TRBJ2-1	CASSLAGLAAEQFF
TRBV29-1	TRBJ2-2	CSVGTGWGTGELFF
TRBV7-9	TRBJ2-7	CASSPRDRVNEQYF
TRBV7-6	TRBJ2-7	CASSPGMAAASSYEQYF
TRBV12-3/TRBV12-4	TRBJ1-4	CASSSTGAGREKLFF
TRBV11-3	TRBJ2-2	CASSAYRDLSGELFF